The 23 T cell receptor beta chains presented below share a single source sample, sequenced in a study of blood T cell repertoires in COVID-19. Generated by immunoSEQ multiplex PCR, the TCRdb table keeps only in-frame clones and is missing some. The repertoire holds some 350,000 clones, with roughly 87% as singletons. Sequenced input: PBMCs or T cells enriched from blood (not recorded which). The receptors derive from a young woman who had recovered from COVID-19.

This clone is a singleton in its sample. The V gene is TRBV18, the J gene TRBJ1-1; tentatively, D is TRBD1 (6 bases). The germline V gene has CDR1 KGHSH and CDR2 LQKENI. This CDR3 is built from 15 residues. Trimming pared 0 bases from V and 0 bases from J, leaving 8 bases between. CDR3 in DNA: TGTGCCAGCTCACCACCGGGACAAATGAACACTGAAGCTTTCTTT. Amino acids: CASSPPGQMNTEAFF.

The V call is TRBV28, the J call TRBJ1-5, with a weak D call TRBD1 (6 bases). The CDR3 totals 13 residues. Germline values: CDR1 MDHEN, CDR2 SYDVKM. Trimming left V 7 bases short and J 7 bases short, with 14 bases between. CDR3 sequence (DNA): TGTGCCAGCAACCCCAGGGGAAGCCAGCCCCAGCATTTT. Amino acid sequence: CASNPRGSQPQHF. Filled out from reference TRBV28 and TRBJ1-5, the complete variable domain reads DVKVTQSSRYLVKRTGEKVFLECVQDMDHENMFWYRQDPGLGLRLIYFSYDVKMKEKGDIPEGYSVSREKKERFSLILESASTNQTSMYLCASNPRGSQPQHFGDGTRLSIL.

The V gene is TRBV3-1 (or the pseudogene TRBV3-2), the J gene TRBJ2-7, with D perhaps matching TRBD1 (6 bases). V lost 0 bases to trimming and J lost 4 bases, with 13 bases between them. The CDR3 loop spans 15 amino acids. Germline values: CDR1 LGHDT, CDR2 YNNKEL (reference sequence). CDR3 bases: TGTGCCAGCAGCCAAGATGGGGGCTTCGGGTACGAGCAGTACTTC. It codes for CASSQDGGFGYEQYF.

The genes are TRBV11-2 and TRBJ2-7; 11 bases fit TRBD1. CDR1 and CDR2 (germline): SGHAT, FQNNGV. The CDR3 has 14 residues. With V trimmed by 4 bases and J by 2 bases, 1 base remained unmatched. The CDR3 DNA sequence: TGTGCCAGCAGCTCGGGACAGGGGGCCTACGAGCAGTACTTC. It is translated as CASSSGQGAYEQYF.

This clone was found a few times. Within the sample, other DNA sequences also encode this same CDR3. This chain connects TRBV28 to TRBJ2-7, with D uncertain. Trimming removed 6 bases from V and 2 bases from J, with 5 bases in between. CDR3 length equals 11 residues. Germline V gene data show CDR1 as MDHEN and CDR2 as SYDVKM. DNA of the CDR3: TGTGCCAGCAGCCAGACCTACGAGCAGTACTTC. This encodes CASSQTYEQYF.

The chain couples TRBV7-2 to TRBJ2-7; 15 nucleotides align to TRBD2. CDR1 is SGHTA, CDR2 FQGNSA, per germline. V trimming: 5 bases; J trimming: 6 bases; junction bases outside the gene matches: 8. There are 16 residues in the CDR3. The CDR3 loop reads CASSPGTSGRLGEQYF. The CDR3 DNA is TGTGCCAGCAGCCCCGGGACTAGCGGGAGGTTGGGCGAGCAGTACTTC.

The chain employs TRBV5-4 and TRBJ2-2, with TRBD2 matching 13 bases. The germline CDR1 and CDR2 sequences are SGHNT and YYREEE (reference sequence). CDR3 size: 16 residues. V lost 4 bases, J lost 8 bases, and 8 bases stayed unmatched. CDR3 in amino acids: CASSPGLAGAGGELFF. CDR3 DNA: TGTGCCAGCAGCCCCGGACTAGCGGGGGCCGGAGGGGAGCTGTTTTTT.

In its sample, this clone was seen a few times. CDR3 nucleotide sequence: TGTGCCAGCAGTCAATTAGCGGGGGGGAGCACAGATACGCAGTATTTT. This gives the protein CASSQLAGGSTDTQYF. The chain links TRBV6-4 to TRBJ2-3, with 11 bases that match TRBD2. This CDR3 contains 16 residues. Looked up from germline, CDR1 is MRHNA and CDR2 is SNTAGT. Trimming cost V 5 bases and J 0 bases; bases outside gene matches: 4.

This chain links TRBV7-9 with TRBJ1-2; 9 positions agree with TRBD1. Germline V gene data show CDR1 as SEHNR and CDR2 as FQNEAQ (reference sequence). The CDR3 runs to 15 residues. Germline trimming cut 3 bases from V and 7 bases from J; bases unmatched to any gene: 9. CDR3 amino acids: CASSFYRGRVGGYTF. DNA for the CDR3: TGTGCCAGCAGCTTTTACAGGGGGCGGGTCGGTGGCTACACCTTC.

V is TRBV28 and J is TRBJ1-5; D is ambiguous. Trimming left V 5 bases short and J 0 bases short, with 17 bases between. Germline CDR1 and CDR2: MDHEN and SYDVKM. This CDR3 spans 17 amino acids. The CDR3 here is CASSPPGVRYSNQPQHF. In DNA, the CDR3 is TGTGCCAGCAGTCCTCCCGGAGTCCGTTATAGCAATCAGCCCCAGCATTTT.

The V and J genes are TRBV14 and TRBJ2-1; 8 nucleotides align to TRBD2. The V gene end was trimmed by 2 bases and the J gene end by 9 bases; junction bases not matched to a gene: 9. The CDR3 is 15 amino acids. Germline V lookup: CDR1 SGHDN, CDR2 FVKESK. The CDR3 bases are TGTGCCAGCAGCCAATCTGCGGGAGGATACTTTGAGCAGTTCTTC. Translation gives CASSQSAGGYFEQFF.

This chain links TRBV6-4 with TRBJ2-3; TRBD2 aligns across 10 bases. The CDR3 is made up of 16 amino acids. Germline V CDR1 and CDR2: MRHNA, SNTAGT. V shed 8 bases, J shed 2 bases, and the junction held 10 bases outside the gene matches. The CDR3 coding sequence is TGTGCCAGCCCCCGCCCCGGGACTAGCGCCACAGATACGCAGTATTTT. Protein product: CASPRPGTSATDTQYF.

Details on this clone: One end of the junction is discordant with germline, which a read error may explain. J is TRBJ1-4 and V is TRBV20-1, with a tentative D call TRBD1 (6 bases). The CDR3 is made up of 10 amino acids. Germline CDR1 is DFQATT and CDR2 is SNEGSKA (reference sequence). For the CDR3, the DNA is TGCAGTGCTAGCCCGAGGGGGGGCGTTTTT. This gives the protein CSASPRGGVF.

The chain links TRBV5-1 to TRBJ1-1, with 11 positions matching TRBD1. Looked up from germline, CDR1 is SGHRS and CDR2 is YFSETQ. The length of the CDR3 is 16 residues. The ends lost 2 bases at V and 6 bases at J; junction bases unmatched: 9. The CDR3 loop is CASSLSGQGGLAEAFF. For the CDR3, the DNA is TGCGCCAGCAGCTTATCGGGACAGGGGGGACTCGCTGAAGCTTTCTTT.

The CDR3 loop is CASSASGSGEETQYF. In DNA, the CDR3 is TGTGCCAGCAGCGCAAGCGGGAGCGGTGAAGAGACCCAGTACTTC. This chain uses TRBV7-9 with TRBJ2-5; 8 nucleotides match TRBD2. Germline V gives CDR1 SEHNR, CDR2 FQNEAQ (reference sequence). Trimming at V came to 5 bases and at J to 3 bases, leaving 8 bases not matched to a gene. The CDR3 totals 15 residues.

The rearrangement uses TRBV19 and TRBJ2-3; D gene ambiguous. Germline assignment: CDR1 LNHDA and CDR2 SQIVND (reference sequence). Trimming took off 5 bases at V and 0 bases at J, with 6 bases between the two ends. The CDR3 extends over 13 amino acids. The DNA of the CDR3 is TGTGCCAGTAGTGTGACTAGCACAGATACGCAGTATTTT. This encodes CASSVTSTDTQYF. The whole variable domain, filled in from reference TRBV19 and TRBJ2-3, reads DGGITQSPKYLFRKEGQNVTLSCEQNLNHDAMYWYRQDPGQGLRLIYYSQIVNDFQKGDIAEGYSVSREKKESFPLTVTSAQKNPTAFYLCASSVTSTDTQYFGPGTRLTVL.

The rearrangement joins TRBV12-3 or TRBV12-4 to TRBJ1-1; a weak D match, TRBD1 (5 bases). V dropped 6 bases and J dropped 4 bases, with 12 bases sitting between them. The CDR3 extends over 13 amino acids. The CDR3 nucleotides read TGTGCCAGCAGACCCAGGGAAGCCACTGAAGCTTTCTTT. It encodes CASRPREATEAFF.

V gene TRBV3-1 (or the pseudogene TRBV3-2) combines with J gene TRBJ2-7, with TRBD1 matching over 10 bases. V lost 3 bases to trimming and J lost 6 bases; unmatched junction nucleotides: 8. The CDR3 extends over 15 amino acids. Germline V CDR1 and CDR2: LGHDT, YNNKEL (reference sequence). Here the CDR3 reads CASSQAIGQGGEQYF. The CDR3 DNA reads TGTGCCAGCAGCCAGGCCATAGGACAGGGGGGCGAGCAGTACTTC.

The chain uses TRBV7-6 and TRBJ2-1, with D possibly being TRBD2 (7 bases). CDR1 is SGHVS and CDR2 is FNYEAQ in the germline V gene. Trimming pared 5 bases from V and 0 bases from J, leaving 14 bases between. The length of the CDR3 is 16 residues. This CDR3 reads CASSPERGGSYNEQFF. In DNA, the CDR3 is TGTGCCAGCAGCCCAGAAAGGGGGGGCTCCTACAATGAGCAGTTCTTC.

This clone was recorded a few times. The chain combines TRBV3-1 (or the pseudogene TRBV3-2) with TRBJ1-3; TRBD1 might be the D (5 bases). Germline V CDR1 and CDR2: LGHDT, YNNKEL (reference sequence). This CDR3 is built from 14 residues. Trimming pared 4 bases from V and 4 bases from J, leaving 11 bases between. The CDR3 DNA follows: TGTGCCAGCAGCCCTACAGGACGAGGAAACACCATATATTTT. It translates to CASSPTGRGNTIYF.

This chain joins TRBV6-5 and TRBJ1-1, with D perhaps TRBD1 (5 bases). Trimming cost V 3 bases and J 2 bases, with 16 bases left between them. From germline, CDR1 is MNHEY and CDR2 SVGAGI. This CDR3 is 16 amino acids long. The CDR3 spells CASSYIINTGNTEAFF. DNA of the CDR3: TGTGCCAGCAGTTATATCATAAACACAGGAAACACTGAAGCTTTCTTT.

The CDR3 spells CASSSSAGVLPHPDTQYF. CDR3 nucleotide sequence: TGTGCCAGCAGTTCCTCGGCGGGAGTACTCCCGCATCCAGATACGCAGTATTTT. V and J are TRBV6-2 or TRBV6-3 and TRBJ2-3; TRBD2 matches at 7 bases. This CDR3 comprises 18 residues. The J segment lost 4 bases and the V segment lost 4 bases, leaving 17 bases of the junction unmatched. Germline CDR1 and CDR2: MNHEY and SVGEGT.

The chain is built from TRBV27 and TRBJ1-2; possibly TRBD1 for D (6 bases). V was shortened by 4 bases and J by 8 bases, with 20 bases between the two germline ends. The CDR3 has 15 amino acids. Germline CDR1 and CDR2: MNHEY and SMNVEV (reference sequence). The CDR3 region has the DNA TGTGCCAGCAGTTCAGCGGGGGCTAATTGGAACGGCTACACCTTC. Encoded protein: CASSSAGANWNGYTF.